This T cell receptor (beta chain) was found in a study of patients and donors after allogeneic stem cell transplantation (dated by TCRdb to the early 2020s). Library preparation used RT-PCR. For sequencing, a NextSeq 550 was employed. Using fastp trimming at Q25 and MiXCR clonotype assembly, TCRdb reanalyzed the public sequencing data and kept in-frame beta chains. Here each entry gathers all rows of one CDR3 protein and keeps the most common genes and DNA. Within this sample are under 200,000 distinct CDR3 sequences, with around 30% of them counted one time only. Of the sample, less than 3.5% is held by the ten largest clones. The junction shows trimming of 8 bases on V and 6 bases on J, and the gene matches do not reach 17 bases of it. According to the germline V gene, CDR1 reads LGHNA and CDR2 reads YSLEER. Measured from the cysteine to the phenylalanine, the CDR3 is 16 residues long. Kept here is only the CDR3 DNA, which spans 48 bases and is read in frame from base 1.

This clonotype showed up just a few times. Its specific antigen is unknown. There are no base qualities to consult, and no much larger clone falls within one base. This receptor was identified in a human donor who was either an allogeneic HSCT recipient or a stem cell or donor lymphocyte infusion donor (not recorded which). It is not recorded whose cells these are; they may come from a transplant donor. In this chain, TRBV4-3 is recombined with TRBJ1-2, and 8 junctional nucleotides match TRBD1. The sample consisted of blood, either unsorted or a sorted T cell fraction (not recorded which). CDR3 protein: CASATGFLDRDNGYTF. The sequenced DNA is TGCGCCAGCGCGACCGGTTTTTTGGACAGGGATAATGGCTACACCTTC.